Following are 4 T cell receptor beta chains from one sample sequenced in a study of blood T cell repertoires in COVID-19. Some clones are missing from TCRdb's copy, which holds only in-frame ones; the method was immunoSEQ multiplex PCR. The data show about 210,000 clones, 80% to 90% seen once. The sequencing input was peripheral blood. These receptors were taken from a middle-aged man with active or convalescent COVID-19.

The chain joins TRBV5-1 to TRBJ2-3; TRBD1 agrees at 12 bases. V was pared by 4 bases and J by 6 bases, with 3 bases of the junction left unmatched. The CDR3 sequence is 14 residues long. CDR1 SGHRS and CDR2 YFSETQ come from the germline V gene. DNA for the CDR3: TGCGCCAGCAGCCCCGGGACAGGGGGCGATACGCAGTATTTT. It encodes CASSPGTGGDTQYF.

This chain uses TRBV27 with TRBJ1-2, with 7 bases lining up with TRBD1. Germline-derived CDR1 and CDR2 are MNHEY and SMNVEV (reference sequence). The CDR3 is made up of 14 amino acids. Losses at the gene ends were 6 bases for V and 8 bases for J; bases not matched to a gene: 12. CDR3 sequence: CASRSTKRGPGYTF. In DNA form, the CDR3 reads TGTGCCAGCAGGTCTACCAAAAGGGGGCCGGGCTACACCTTC.

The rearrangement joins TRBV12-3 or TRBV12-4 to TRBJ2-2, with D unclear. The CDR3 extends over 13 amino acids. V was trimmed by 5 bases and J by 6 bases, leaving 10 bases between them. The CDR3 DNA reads TGTGCCAGCAGTCCTAGAATAGCCGGGGAGCTGTTTTTT. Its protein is CASSPRIAGELFF.

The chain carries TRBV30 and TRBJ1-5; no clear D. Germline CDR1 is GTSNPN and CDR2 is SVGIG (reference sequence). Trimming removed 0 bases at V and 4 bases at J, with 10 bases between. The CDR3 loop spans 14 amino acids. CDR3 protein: CAWSVKLVNQPQHF. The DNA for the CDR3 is TGTGCCTGGAGTGTAAAACTTGTAAATCAGCCCCAGCATTTT.